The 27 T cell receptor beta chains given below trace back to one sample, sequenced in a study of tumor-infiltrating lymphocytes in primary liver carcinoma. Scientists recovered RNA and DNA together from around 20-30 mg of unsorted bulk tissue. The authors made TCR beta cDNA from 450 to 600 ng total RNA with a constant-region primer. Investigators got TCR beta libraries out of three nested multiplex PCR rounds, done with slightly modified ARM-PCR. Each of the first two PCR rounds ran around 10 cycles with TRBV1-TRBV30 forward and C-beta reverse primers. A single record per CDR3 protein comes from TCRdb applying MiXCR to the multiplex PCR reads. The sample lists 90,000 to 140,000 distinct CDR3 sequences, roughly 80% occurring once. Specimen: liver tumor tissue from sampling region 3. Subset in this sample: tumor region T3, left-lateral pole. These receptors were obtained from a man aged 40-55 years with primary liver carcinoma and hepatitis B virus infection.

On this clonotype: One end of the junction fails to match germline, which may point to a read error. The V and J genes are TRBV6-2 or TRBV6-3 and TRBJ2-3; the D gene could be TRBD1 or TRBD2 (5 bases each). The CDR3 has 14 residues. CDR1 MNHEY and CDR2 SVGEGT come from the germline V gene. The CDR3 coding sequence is TGTGCCAGCAGCATGGAGTCTAGCACAGGTACGCAGTATTTT. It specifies CASSMESSTGTQYF.

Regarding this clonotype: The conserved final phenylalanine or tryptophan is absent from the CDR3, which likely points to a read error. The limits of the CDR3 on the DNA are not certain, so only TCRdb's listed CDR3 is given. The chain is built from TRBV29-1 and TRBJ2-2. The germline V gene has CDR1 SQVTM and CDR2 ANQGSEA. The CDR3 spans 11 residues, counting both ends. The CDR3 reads CSAMGNGEMFY.

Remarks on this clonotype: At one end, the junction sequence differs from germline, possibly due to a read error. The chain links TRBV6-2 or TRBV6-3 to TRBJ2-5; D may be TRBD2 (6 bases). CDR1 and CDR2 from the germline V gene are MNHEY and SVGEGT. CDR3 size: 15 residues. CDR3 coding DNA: TGTGCCAGCAGCCCCCTGCTAGCGTGCGGAGAGACCCAATACTTC. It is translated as CASSPLLACGETQYF.

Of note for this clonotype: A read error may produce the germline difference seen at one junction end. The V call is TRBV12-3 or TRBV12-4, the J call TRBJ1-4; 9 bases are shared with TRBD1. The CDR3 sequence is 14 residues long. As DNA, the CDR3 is TGTACCAGCGGGGGGACAGGGAACCAAAACGGACTGTTTTTT. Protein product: CTSGGTGNQNGLFF.

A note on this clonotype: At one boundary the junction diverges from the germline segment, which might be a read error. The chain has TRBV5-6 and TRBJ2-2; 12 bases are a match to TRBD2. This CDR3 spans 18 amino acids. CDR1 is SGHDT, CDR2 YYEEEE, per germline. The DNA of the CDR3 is TGTACCAGCAGAAAAAGGACTAGCGGGGTAGCGAACACCGGGGAGCTGTTTTTT. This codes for CTSRKRTSGVANTGELFF.

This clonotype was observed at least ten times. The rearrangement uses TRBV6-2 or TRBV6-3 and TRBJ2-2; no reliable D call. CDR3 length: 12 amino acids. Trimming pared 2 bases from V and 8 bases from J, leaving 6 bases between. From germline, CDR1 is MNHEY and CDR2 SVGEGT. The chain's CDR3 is CASSYLAGELFF. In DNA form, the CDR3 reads TGTGCCAGCAGTTACCTCGCTGGGGAGCTGTTTTTT.

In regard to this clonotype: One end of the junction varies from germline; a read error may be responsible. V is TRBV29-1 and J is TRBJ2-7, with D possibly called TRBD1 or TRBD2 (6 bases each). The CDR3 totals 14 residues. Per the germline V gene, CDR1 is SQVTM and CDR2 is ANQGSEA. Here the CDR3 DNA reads TGCAGCGTTCCCCCTTGGGGGGCCAACTACGAGCAGAACTTC. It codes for CSVPPWGANYEQNF.

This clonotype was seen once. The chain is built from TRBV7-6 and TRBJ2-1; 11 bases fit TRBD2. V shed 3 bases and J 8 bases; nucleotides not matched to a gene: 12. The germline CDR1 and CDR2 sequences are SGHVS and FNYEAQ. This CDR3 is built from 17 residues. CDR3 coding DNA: TGTGCCAGCAGCTTGTCGGGTAGCGGGAGGGCCTGGGATGAGCAGTTCTTC. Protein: CASSLSGSGRAWDEQFF.

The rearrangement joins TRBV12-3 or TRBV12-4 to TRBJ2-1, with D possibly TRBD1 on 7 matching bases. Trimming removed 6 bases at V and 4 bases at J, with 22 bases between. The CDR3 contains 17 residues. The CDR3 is CASSPGLGAGGYNEQFF. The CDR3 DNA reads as TGTGCCAGCAGCCCAGGTTTGGGGGCAGGGGGGTACAATGAGCAGTTCTTC.

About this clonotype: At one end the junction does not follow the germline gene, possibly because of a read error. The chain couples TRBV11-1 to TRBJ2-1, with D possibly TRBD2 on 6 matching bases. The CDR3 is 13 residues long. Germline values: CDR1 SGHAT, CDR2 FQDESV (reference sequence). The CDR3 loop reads CTSTRLVGGEQFF. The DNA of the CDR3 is TGTACCAGCACGCGACTGGTCGGGGGTGAACAGTTCTTC.

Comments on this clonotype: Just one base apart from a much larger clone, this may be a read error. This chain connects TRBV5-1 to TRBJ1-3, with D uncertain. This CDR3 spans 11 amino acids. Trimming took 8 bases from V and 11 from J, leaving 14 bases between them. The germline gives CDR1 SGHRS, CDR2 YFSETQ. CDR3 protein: CARIPHFAIYF. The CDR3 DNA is TGCGCCAGGATCCCCCATTTCGCCATATATTTT. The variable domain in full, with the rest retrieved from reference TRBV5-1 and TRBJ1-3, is KAGVTQTPRYLIKTRGQQVTLSCSPISGHRSVSWYQQTPGQGLQFLFEYFSETQRNKGNFPGRFSGRQFSNSRSEMNVSTLELGDSALYLCARIPHFAIYFGEGSWLTVV.

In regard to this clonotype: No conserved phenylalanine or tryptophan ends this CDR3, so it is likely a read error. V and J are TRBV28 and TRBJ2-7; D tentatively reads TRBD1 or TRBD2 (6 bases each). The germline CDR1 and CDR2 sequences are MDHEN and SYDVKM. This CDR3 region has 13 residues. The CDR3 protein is CACRGGGSYEQYI. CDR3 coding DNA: TGTGCCTGCAGGGGAGGCGGATCCTACGAGCAGTACATT.

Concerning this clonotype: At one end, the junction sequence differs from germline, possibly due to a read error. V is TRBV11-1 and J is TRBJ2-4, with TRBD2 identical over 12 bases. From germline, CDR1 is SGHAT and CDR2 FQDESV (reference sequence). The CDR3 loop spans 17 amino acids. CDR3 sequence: CASSFLWTSGTKNIQYF. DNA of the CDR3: TGTGCCAGCAGCTTCCTCTGGACTAGCGGGACCAAAAATATTCAGTACTTC.

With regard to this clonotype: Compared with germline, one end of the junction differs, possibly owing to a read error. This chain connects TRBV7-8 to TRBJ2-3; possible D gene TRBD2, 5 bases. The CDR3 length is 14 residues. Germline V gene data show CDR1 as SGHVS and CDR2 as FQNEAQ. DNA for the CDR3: TGTGCCAACAGCTCCTACTGGTACGAGGGTACGCAGTATTTT. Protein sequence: CANSSYWYEGTQYF.

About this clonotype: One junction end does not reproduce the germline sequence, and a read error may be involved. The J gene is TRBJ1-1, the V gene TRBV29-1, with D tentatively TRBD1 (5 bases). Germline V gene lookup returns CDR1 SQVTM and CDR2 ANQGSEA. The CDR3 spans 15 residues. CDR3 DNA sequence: TGCAGCGTTGCCCCAGGGTGGGGGATGAGAACTGAATCTTTCTTT. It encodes CSVAPGWGMRTESFF.

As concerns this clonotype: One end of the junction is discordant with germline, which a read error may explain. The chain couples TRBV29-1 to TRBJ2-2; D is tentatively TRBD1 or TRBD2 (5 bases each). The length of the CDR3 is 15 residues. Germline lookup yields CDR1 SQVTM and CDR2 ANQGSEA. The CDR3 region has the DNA TGCATCGTTGGGATGAGGGGCGTAGGGTCCGGGGAGCTGTTTTTT. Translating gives CIVGMRGVGSGELFF.

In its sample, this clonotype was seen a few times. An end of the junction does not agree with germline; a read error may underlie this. CDR3 bases: TGTGCCAGCAGTACTAGCGCCACAGATGCGCAGTATTTT. Protein: CASSTSATDAQYF. The gene calls are TRBV12-3 or TRBV12-4 and TRBJ2-3, with TRBD2 matching over 7 bases. This CDR3 contains 13 residues.

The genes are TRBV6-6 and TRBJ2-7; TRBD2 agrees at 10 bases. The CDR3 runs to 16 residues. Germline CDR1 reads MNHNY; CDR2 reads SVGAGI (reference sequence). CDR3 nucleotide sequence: TGTATCAGCAGTCATCGAGCGGGAGGGCCTACCTACGAGCAGTACGTC. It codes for CISSHRAGGPTYEQYV.

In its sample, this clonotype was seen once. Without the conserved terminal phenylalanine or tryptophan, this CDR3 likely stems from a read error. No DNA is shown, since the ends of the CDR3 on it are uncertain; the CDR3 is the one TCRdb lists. The CDR3 reads CASRHGQNGYHEQNY. The rearrangement uses TRBV12-3 or TRBV12-4 and TRBJ2-7; the table's D call of TRBD1 was not tested on the DNA. Both ends counted, the CDR3 spans 15 residues.

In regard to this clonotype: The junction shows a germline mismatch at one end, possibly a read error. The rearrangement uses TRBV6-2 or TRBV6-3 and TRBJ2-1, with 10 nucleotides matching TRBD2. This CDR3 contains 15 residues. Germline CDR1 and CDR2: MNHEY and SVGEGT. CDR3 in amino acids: CPSSFTSSGSNEQFF. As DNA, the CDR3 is TGTCCCAGCAGTTTTACGTCTAGCGGGAGCAATGAGCAGTTCTTC.

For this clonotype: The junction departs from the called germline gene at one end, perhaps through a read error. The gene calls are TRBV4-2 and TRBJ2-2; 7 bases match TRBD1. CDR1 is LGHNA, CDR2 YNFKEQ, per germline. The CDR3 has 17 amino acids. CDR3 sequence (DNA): TGTGCCAGCAACCAAGGGGGCCTAGCTGGAGATTCCGGGGAGCTGTTTTTT. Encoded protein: CASNQGGLAGDSGELFF.

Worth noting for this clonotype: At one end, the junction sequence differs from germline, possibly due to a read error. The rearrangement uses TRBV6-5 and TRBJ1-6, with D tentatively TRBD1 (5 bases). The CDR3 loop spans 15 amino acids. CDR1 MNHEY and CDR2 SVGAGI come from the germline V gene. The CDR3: CTSSSGQAYNSLLHF. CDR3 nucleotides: TGTACCAGCAGTTCCGGACAAGCTTATAATTCACTCCTCCACTTT.

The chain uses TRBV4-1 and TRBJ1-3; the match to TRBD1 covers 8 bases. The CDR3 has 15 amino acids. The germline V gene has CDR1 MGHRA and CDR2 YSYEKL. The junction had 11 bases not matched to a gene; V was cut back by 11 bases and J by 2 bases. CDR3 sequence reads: CARTPTGGTGNTIYF. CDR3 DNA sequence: TGCGCCCGCACTCCTACAGGGGGTACTGGAAACACCATATATTTT.

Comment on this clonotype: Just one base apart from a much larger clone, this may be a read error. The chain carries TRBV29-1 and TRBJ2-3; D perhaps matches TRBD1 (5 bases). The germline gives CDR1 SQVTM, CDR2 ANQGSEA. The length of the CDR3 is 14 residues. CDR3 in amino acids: CSAAAQGVTNTQNF. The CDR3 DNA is TGCAGCGCCGCGGCCCAGGGCGTCACAAATACGCAGAATTTT.

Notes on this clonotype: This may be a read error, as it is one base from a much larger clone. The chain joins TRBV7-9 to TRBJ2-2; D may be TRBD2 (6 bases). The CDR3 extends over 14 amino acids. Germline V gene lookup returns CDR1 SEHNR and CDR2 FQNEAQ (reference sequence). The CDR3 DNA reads TGTGCCAGCGGCTTAGCGGACAACACCGGGGAGCTGTTTTTT. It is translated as CASGLADNTGELFF.

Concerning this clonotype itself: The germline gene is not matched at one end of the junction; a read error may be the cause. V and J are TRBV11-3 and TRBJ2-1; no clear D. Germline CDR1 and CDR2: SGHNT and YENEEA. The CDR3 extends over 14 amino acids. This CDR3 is CASSLDVSNNGQFF. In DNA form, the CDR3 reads TGTGCCAGCAGCTTAGATGTCTCGAACAATGGGCAGTTCTTC.

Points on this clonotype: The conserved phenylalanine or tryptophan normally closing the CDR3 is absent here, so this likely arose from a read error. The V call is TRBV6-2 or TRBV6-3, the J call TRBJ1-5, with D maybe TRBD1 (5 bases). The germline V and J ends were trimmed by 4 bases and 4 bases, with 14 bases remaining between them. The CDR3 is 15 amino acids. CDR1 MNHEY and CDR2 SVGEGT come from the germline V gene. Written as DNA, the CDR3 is TGTGCCAGCAGTTTTTTCGACAGAAGGAATCAGCCCCAGCATTGT. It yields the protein CASSFFDRRNQPQHC.